Below, 23 T cell receptor beta chains from the same sample are listed, as sequenced in a study of graft-versus-host responses after intestinal transplantation. For these receptors, no antigen is known. Generated by immunoSEQ multiplex PCR, the TCRdb table keeps only in-frame clones and is missing some. The sample records 35,000 to 50,000 clones, more than 90% being singletons. Source: unstimulated CD8+ T cells sorted from spleen or lymph node cells, taken before transplant. The receptors here all came from a human donor who was the organ donor for an intestinal transplant.

This chain links TRBV6-5 with TRBJ1-2, with D possibly being TRBD1 (6 bases). V lost 2 bases and J lost 5, with 12 bases in between. The CDR3 contains 14 residues. Germline-derived CDR1 and CDR2 are MNHEY and SVGAGI. This CDR3 is CASSYQGTAYGYTF. The DNA of the CDR3 is TGTGCCAGCAGTTACCAGGGGACCGCGTATGGCTACACCTTC.

This chain uses TRBV27 with TRBJ1-2, with a tentative D call TRBD1 (6 bases). The CDR3 is 15 amino acids. V lost 0 bases and J lost 5, with 13 bases in between. From germline, CDR1 is MNHEY and CDR2 SMNVEV (reference sequence). The CDR3 region is CASSLSSGAGYGYTF. In DNA form, the CDR3 reads TGTGCCAGCAGTTTATCCTCGGGGGCTGGGTATGGCTACACCTTC.

The J gene is TRBJ1-1, the V gene TRBV4-3; TRBD1 matches 7 bases. The CDR3 contains 15 residues. Germline V gene sequence: CDR1 LGHNA, CDR2 YSLEER. J was trimmed by 4 bases and V by 0 bases; bases with no gene match: 5. The CDR3 protein is CASSQDPEGATEAFF. The CDR3 nucleotides are TGCGCCAGCAGCCAAGATCCGGAGGGGGCCACTGAAGCTTTCTTT.

The rearrangement uses TRBV7-9 and TRBJ2-5, with D perhaps TRBD1 or TRBD2 (6 bases each). Trimming removed 4 bases at V and 3 bases at J, with 18 bases between. Germline CDR1 and CDR2: SEHNR and FQNEAQ (reference sequence). This CDR3 spans 16 amino acids. CDR3 DNA sequence: TGTGCCAGCAGCTCCCTAGGGGGGCTCAACAAAGAGACCCAGTACTTC. Protein sequence: CASSSLGGLNKETQYF.

There are a few counts of this clone. V is TRBV10-3 and J is TRBJ2-7; D unclear. Trimming stripped 3 bases from V and 5 bases from J, with 11 bases between. The CDR3 covers 13 residues. CDR1 ENHRY and CDR2 SYGVKD come from the germline V gene. The CDR3 sequence: CAISDSGWDEQYF. The CDR3 DNA is TGTGCCATCAGTGACTCGGGTTGGGACGAGCAGTACTTC.

The chain carries TRBV6-5 and TRBJ1-5; D is unresolved. The CDR3 has 12 residues. Germline loops: CDR1 MNHEY, CDR2 SVGAGI. CDR3 protein: CLRTGADQPQHF. CDR3 sequence (DNA): TGTCTTCGGACCGGAGCGGATCAGCCCCAGCATTTT.

In this sample, this clone turned up a few times. The chain joins TRBV14 to TRBJ2-7, with D perhaps being TRBD1 or TRBD2 (5 bases each). V shed 0 bases and J shed 3 bases, with 15 bases lying between them. Germline V gene sequence: CDR1 SGHDN, CDR2 FVKESK. CDR3 size: 16 residues. The CDR3: CASSQERGRLIYEQYF. As DNA, the CDR3 is TGTGCCAGCAGCCAAGAGAGGGGAAGGTTAATCTACGAGCAGTACTTC.

The V gene is TRBV11-2, the J gene TRBJ2-1, with D perhaps matching TRBD2 (7 bases). Trimming left V 1 base short and J 0 bases short, with 10 bases between. The length of the CDR3 is 16 residues. Germline values: CDR1 SGHAT, CDR2 FQNNGV. The CDR3 DNA reads as TGTGCCAGCAGCTTAGTAGGGGGGGACTCCTACAATGAGCAGTTCTTC. This encodes CASSLVGGDSYNEQFF.

DNA of the CDR3: TGTGCCAGCAGTGACCCTGACAGGGGCGTGGATGAGCAGTTCTTC. Amino acids: CASSDPDRGVDEQFF. The chain recombines TRBV6-4 with TRBJ2-1; the match to TRBD1 covers 8 bases. The CDR3 runs to 15 residues. V lost 2 bases, J lost 8 bases, and 8 bases stayed unmatched. CDR1 is MRHNA and CDR2 is SNTAGT in the germline V gene.

This clone has just one count. CDR3: CASSTTSYNEQFF. The DNA of the CDR3 is TGTGCCAGTAGTACAACCTCCTACAATGAGCAGTTCTTC. The V and J genes are TRBV19 and TRBJ2-1; D not resolved. The germline V gene has CDR1 LNHDA and CDR2 SQIVND (reference sequence). The CDR3 has 13 residues. Trimming stripped 4 bases from V and 0 bases from J, with 4 bases between.

The V gene is TRBV19, the J gene TRBJ1-5, with no clear D. The CDR3 length is 14 residues. Trimming removed 11 bases from V and 0 bases from J, with 14 bases in between. Germline CDR1 LNHDA, CDR2 SQIVND (reference sequence). The CDR3 sequence is CAGAPSSSNQPQHF. Here the CDR3 DNA reads TGTGCCGGCGCTCCGTCGAGTAGCAATCAGCCCCAGCATTTT.

The V gene is TRBV6-5, the J gene TRBJ2-3; D may be TRBD1 (6 bases). Between the trimmed V and J ends, which lost 0 bases and 1 base, there was a span of 8 bases. Germline lookup yields CDR1 MNHEY and CDR2 SVGAGI. The CDR3 is 15 residues long. In nucleotides, the CDR3 is TGTGCCAGCAGTTACTCCCCAGGGGGCACAGATACGCAGTATTTT. This translates into CASSYSPGGTDTQYF.

The J gene is TRBJ1-5, the V gene TRBV4-2; 8 positions agree with TRBD1. The CDR3 contains 15 residues. The V gene's germline CDR1 is LGHNA and CDR2 YNFKEQ. J was trimmed by 6 bases and V by 4 bases; bases with no gene match: 8. As DNA, the CDR3 is TGTGCCAGCAGCCTTAACCTACAGGGGGGTCAGCCCCAGCATTTT. It specifies CASSLNLQGGQPQHF.

CDR3 amino acids: CASSLRDRGHTGELFF. In DNA, the CDR3 is TGTGCCAGCAGTCTCCGGGACAGGGGGCACACCGGGGAGCTGTTTTTT. This chain uses TRBV28 with TRBJ2-2; 12 nucleotides agree with TRBD1. The CDR3 loop spans 16 amino acids. Trimming cost V 5 bases and J 3 bases; bases outside gene matches: 4. Per the germline V gene, CDR1 is MDHEN and CDR2 is SYDVKM. The full variable domain, rest sourced from reference TRBV28 and TRBJ2-2, is DVKVTQSSRYLVKRTGEKVFLECVQDMDHENMFWYRQDPGLGLRLIYFSYDVKMKEKGDIPEGYSVSREKKERFSLILESASTNQTSMYLCASSLRDRGHTGELFFGEGSRLTVL.

V gene TRBV28 combines with J gene TRBJ2-3, with a tentative D call TRBD2 (6 bases). Trimming removed 1 base from V and 0 bases from J, with 11 bases in between. The CDR3 runs to 16 residues. The germline V gene encodes CDR1 MDHEN and CDR2 SYDVKM. The CDR3 DNA is TGTGCCAGCAGTTTATTCGGGCGGGGCAGCACAGATACGCAGTATTTT. Its protein product is CASSLFGRGSTDTQYF.

In its sample, this clone was seen once. V is TRBV4-3 and J is TRBJ2-2; 15 nucleotides agree with TRBD2. The J segment lost 0 bases and the V segment lost 3 bases, leaving 8 bases of the junction unmatched. Looked up from germline, CDR1 is LGHNA and CDR2 is YSLEER. The CDR3 has 20 residues. For the CDR3, the DNA is TGCGCCAGCAGCCATCCCGGGACTAGCGGGGGGACCGCGAACACCGGGGAGCTGTTTTTT. Residues: CASSHPGTSGGTANTGELFF.

The rearrangement joins TRBV4-1 to TRBJ1-1, with unresolved D. Looked up from germline, CDR1 is MGHRA and CDR2 is YSYEKL. The CDR3 spans 15 residues. Trimming shortened V by 1 base and J by 4 bases, and 13 bases separated the two germline ends. The CDR3 region has the DNA TGCGCCAGCAGCCAAGGGGCGGGTTTGGGCACTGAAGCTTTCTTT. It specifies CASSQGAGLGTEAFF.

The chain uses TRBV15 and TRBJ2-7, with a weak D call TRBD1 (5 bases). V lost 8 bases to trimming and J lost 4 bases, with 15 bases between them. This CDR3 comprises 13 residues. The germline gives CDR1 LNHNV, CDR2 YYDKDF (reference sequence). DNA of the CDR3: TGTGCCACCGGCTCGACAGCGACTTACGAGCAGTACTTC. Translating it yields CATGSTATYEQYF. Looking up the rest from reference TRBV15 and TRBJ2-7 gives the full variable domain: DAMVIQNPRYQVTQFGKPVTLSCSQTLNHNVMYWYQQKSSQAPKLLFHYYDKDFNNEADTPDNFQSRRPNTSFCFLDIRSPGLGDTAMYLCATGSTATYEQYFGPGTRLTVT.

The chain uses TRBV5-1 and TRBJ2-5; no clear D. The V gene lost 0 bases and the J gene lost 1 base, with 10 bases spanning the gap. The germline V gene encodes CDR1 SGHRS and CDR2 YFSETQ. The CDR3 contains 15 residues. The CDR3 DNA sequence: TGCGCCAGCAGCTTGGCCCGCAGGCCCCAAGAGACCCAGTACTTC. Its translation: CASSLARRPQETQYF. Supplemented by reference TRBV5-1 and TRBJ2-5, the full variable domain reads KAGVTQTPRYLIKTRGQQVTLSCSPISGHRSVSWYQQTPGQGLQFLFEYFSETQRNKGNFPGRFSGRQFSNSRSEMNVSTLELGDSALYLCASSLARRPQETQYFGPGTRLLVL.

The chain employs TRBV10-3 and TRBJ2-1; D possibly corresponds to TRBD2 (6 bases). This CDR3 has 16 residues. Between the trimmed V and J ends, which lost 2 bases and 0 bases, there was a span of 11 bases. CDR1 and CDR2 from the germline V gene are ENHRY and SYGVKD. CDR3 protein: CAISEITSSSYNEQFF. CDR3 coding DNA: TGTGCCATCAGTGAGATTACTAGCAGCTCCTACAATGAGCAGTTCTTC.

The CDR3, as DNA: TGCGCCAGCAGCCAATTTGCAGGGTCCTACAATGAGCAGTTCTTC. Protein sequence: CASSQFAGSYNEQFF. The chain is built from TRBV4-1 and TRBJ2-1, with D perhaps TRBD1 (5 bases). Trimming stripped 2 bases from V and 1 base from J, with 9 bases between. This CDR3 has 15 amino acids. The V gene's germline CDR1 is MGHRA and CDR2 YSYEKL.

The genes are TRBV7-3 and TRBJ2-1, with D perhaps matching TRBD2 (5 bases). The V gene lost 1 base and the J gene lost 2 bases, with 18 bases spanning the gap. The CDR3 covers 18 residues. Germline CDR1 reads SGHTA; CDR2 reads FQGTGA. The CDR3 DNA is TGTGCCAGCAGCTTAAATGACTATAATCTGAGTCCCTACAATGAGCAGTTCTTC. It codes for CASSLNDYNLSPYNEQFF.

The chain carries TRBV6-5 and TRBJ1-2, with TRBD1 matching 9 bases. Germline CDR1 MNHEY, CDR2 SVGAGI. Trimming at V came to 0 bases and at J to 2 bases, leaving 1 base not matched to a gene. This CDR3 is 15 amino acids long. The CDR3 is CASSYSTGGNYGYTF. The DNA of the CDR3 is TGTGCCAGCAGTTACTCGACAGGGGGGAACTATGGCTACACCTTC.